This record concerns one T cell receptor (beta chain) sequence. A second PCR of roughly 6 to 12 cycles used a sample-barcoded 5' primer and a J-beta primer mix. TCRdb ran MiXCR on the 5' RACE reads and lists one entry per CDR3 protein. The sample carries 780,000 or so distinct CDR3 sequences, roughly 50% recorded once. The record originates from a study of blood T cells in healthy people across ages. The germline V gene encodes CDR1 SQVTM and CDR2 ANQGSEA. J gave up 13 bases and V 6 bases, and 11 bases lay outside the gene matches. The CDR3 sequence is 11 residues long. This rearrangement joins TRBV29-1 to TRBJ2-5; 7 bases agree with TRBD1. The material sequenced was blood. The clonotype was recovered from a man aged 40-55 years in good health. The CDR3 sequence is CSVWDSNRLYF. For the CDR3, the DNA is TGCAGCGTCTGGGACAGTAACAGGCTGTACTTC.